This T cell receptor beta chain emerged from a study of blood T cell repertoires in COVID-19. Study overall: PBMCs, B-cell-depleted T cells, or T cells were the source of the cDNA or gDNA that made up the material.

Profiled with immunoSEQ multiplex PCR; TCRdb holds only in-frame clones, not every one. The data hold approximately 170,000 clones, with approximately 80% observed a single time. Before being deemed recovered, Cohort 3 donors had two negative PCRs, clearance, or symptom resolution. The V end was cut by 0 bases, the J end by 0 bases, with 9 bases between. Germline V gene sequence: CDR1 SGHRS, CDR2 YFSETQ. The CDR3 loop spans 15 amino acids. Material: PBMCs or T cells enriched from blood (not recorded which). This chain joins TRBV5-1 and TRBJ1-1, with unresolved D. This TCR was recovered from a middle-aged man who had recovered from COVID-19. The CDR3, as DNA: TGCGCCAGCAGCTTGGGAGATATCATGAACACTGAAGCTTTCTTT. Translated: CASSLGDIMNTEAFF.